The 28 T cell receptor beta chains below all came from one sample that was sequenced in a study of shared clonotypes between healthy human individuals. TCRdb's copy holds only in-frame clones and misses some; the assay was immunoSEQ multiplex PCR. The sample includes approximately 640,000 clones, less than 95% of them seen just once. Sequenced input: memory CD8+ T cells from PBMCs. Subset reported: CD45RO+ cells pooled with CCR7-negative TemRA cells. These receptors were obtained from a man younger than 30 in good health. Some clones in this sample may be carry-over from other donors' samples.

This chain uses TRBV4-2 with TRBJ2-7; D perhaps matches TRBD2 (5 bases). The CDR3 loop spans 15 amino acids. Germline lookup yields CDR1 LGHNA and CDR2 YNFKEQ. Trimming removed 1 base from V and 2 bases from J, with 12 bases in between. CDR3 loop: CASSQALAITYEQYF. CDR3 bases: TGTGCCAGCAGCCAAGCGTTAGCGATTACCTACGAGCAGTACTTC.

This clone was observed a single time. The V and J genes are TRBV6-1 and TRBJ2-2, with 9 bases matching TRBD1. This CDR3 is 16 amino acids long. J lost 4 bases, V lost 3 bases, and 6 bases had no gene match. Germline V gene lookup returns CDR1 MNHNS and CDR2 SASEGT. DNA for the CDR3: TGTGCCAGCAGTGATCGGACAGGGGTCGTCACCGGGGAGCTGTTTTTT. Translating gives CASSDRTGVVTGELFF.

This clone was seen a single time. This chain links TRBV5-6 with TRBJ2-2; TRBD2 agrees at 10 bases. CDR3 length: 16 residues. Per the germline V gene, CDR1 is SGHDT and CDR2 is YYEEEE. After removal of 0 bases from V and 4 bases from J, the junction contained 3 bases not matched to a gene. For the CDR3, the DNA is TGTGCCAGCAGCTTGGCCCTAGCGGGAGCCACCGGGGAGCTGTTTTTT. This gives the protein CASSLALAGATGELFF. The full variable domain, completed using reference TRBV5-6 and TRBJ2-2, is DAGVTQSPTHLIKTRGQQVTLRCSPKSGHDTVSWYQQALGQGPQFIFQYYEEEERQRGNFPDRFSGHQFPNYSSELNVNALLLGDSALYLCASSLALAGATGELFFGEGSRLTVL.

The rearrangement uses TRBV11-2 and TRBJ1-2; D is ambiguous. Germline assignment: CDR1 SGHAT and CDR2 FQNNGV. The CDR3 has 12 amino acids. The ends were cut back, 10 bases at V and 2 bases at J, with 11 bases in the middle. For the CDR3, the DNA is TGTGCCACCCGGACGGGGAACTATGGCTACACCTTC. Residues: CATRTGNYGYTF.

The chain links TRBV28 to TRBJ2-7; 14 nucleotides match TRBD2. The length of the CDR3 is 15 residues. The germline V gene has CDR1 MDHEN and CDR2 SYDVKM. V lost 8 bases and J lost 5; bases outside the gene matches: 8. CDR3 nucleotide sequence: TGTGCCAGCGGACTAGCGGGAGGCCCAGGCCACGAGCAGTACTTC. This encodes CASGLAGGPGHEQYF.

CDR3 in DNA: TGCGCCAGCAGCCAAAGCCTTCGGACAGGGGGAAAGGGTGGCTACACCTTC. As protein: CASSQSLRTGGKGGYTF. The chain joins TRBV4-1 to TRBJ1-2, with TRBD1 matching 10 bases. J was trimmed by 7 bases and V by 2 bases; bases with no gene match: 13. Germline V gives CDR1 MGHRA, CDR2 YSYEKL. CDR3 size: 17 residues.

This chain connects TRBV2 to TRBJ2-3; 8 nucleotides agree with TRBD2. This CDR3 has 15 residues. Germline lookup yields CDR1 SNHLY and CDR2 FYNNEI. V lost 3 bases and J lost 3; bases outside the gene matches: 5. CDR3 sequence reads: CASSERPSGTDTQYF. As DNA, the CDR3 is TGTGCCAGCAGTGAGAGGCCTAGCGGGACAGATACGCAGTATTTT.

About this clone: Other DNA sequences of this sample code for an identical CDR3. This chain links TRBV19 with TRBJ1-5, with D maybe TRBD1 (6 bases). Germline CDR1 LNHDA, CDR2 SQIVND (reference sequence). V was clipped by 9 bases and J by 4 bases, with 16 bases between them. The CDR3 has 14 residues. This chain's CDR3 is CASSIRDTNQPQHF. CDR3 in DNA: TGTGCCAGCTCGATTCGGGACACTAATCAGCCCCAGCATTTT. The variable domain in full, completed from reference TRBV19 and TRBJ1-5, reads DGGITQSPKYLFRKEGQNVTLSCEQNLNHDAMYWYRQDPGQGLRLIYYSQIVNDFQKGDIAEGYSVSREKKESFPLTVTSAQKNPTAFYLCASSIRDTNQPQHFGDGTRLSIL.

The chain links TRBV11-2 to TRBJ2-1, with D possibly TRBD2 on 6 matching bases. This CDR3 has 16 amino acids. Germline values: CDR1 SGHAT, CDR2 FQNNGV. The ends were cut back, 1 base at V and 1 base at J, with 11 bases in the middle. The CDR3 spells CASSLGLASSYNEQFF. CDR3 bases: TGTGCCAGCAGCTTAGGGCTAGCGAGTTCCTACAATGAGCAGTTCTTC.

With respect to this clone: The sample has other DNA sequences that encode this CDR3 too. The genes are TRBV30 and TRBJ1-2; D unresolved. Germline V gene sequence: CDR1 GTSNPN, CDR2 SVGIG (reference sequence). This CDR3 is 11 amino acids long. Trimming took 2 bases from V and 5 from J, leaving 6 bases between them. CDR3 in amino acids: CAWSPGYGYTF. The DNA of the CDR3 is TGTGCCTGGAGTCCTGGTTATGGCTACACCTTC. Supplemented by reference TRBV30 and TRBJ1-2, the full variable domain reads SQTIHQWPATLVQPVGSPLSLECTVEGTSNPNLYWYRQAAGRGLQLLFYSVGIGQISSEVPQNLSASRPQDRQFILSSKKLLLSDSGFYLCAWSPGYGYTFGSGTRLTVV.

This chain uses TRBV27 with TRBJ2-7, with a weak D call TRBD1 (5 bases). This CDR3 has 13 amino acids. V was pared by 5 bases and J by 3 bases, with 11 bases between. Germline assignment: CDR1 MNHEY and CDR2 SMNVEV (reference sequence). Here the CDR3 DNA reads TGTGCCAGCAGTGGTCGACAGAGCTACGAGCAGTACTTC. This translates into CASSGRQSYEQYF.

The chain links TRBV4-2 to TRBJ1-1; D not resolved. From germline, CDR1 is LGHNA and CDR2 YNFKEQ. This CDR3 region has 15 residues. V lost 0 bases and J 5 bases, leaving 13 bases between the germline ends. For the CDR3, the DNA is TGTGCCAGCAGCCAAGATAAAGGGTTGTGGACTGAAGCTTTCTTT. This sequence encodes CASSQDKGLWTEAFF.

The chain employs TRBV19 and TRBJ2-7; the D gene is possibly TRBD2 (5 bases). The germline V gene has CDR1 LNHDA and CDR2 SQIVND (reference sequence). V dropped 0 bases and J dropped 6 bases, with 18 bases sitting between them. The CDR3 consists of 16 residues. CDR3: CASSIDPLGPGSEQYF. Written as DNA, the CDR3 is TGTGCCAGTAGTATAGATCCTTTAGGTCCGGGATCCGAGCAGTACTTC.

The CDR3 is CAAQDSLQGEAFF. In DNA, the CDR3 is TGTGCCGCCCAGGACAGCCTACAGGGTGAAGCTTTCTTT. The rearrangement joins TRBV19 to TRBJ1-1; D possibly corresponds to TRBD1 (6 bases). With 11 bases removed from V and 7 bases from J, the gap between germline ends came to 20 bases. The germline CDR1 and CDR2 sequences are LNHDA and SQIVND (reference sequence). This CDR3 has 13 amino acids. The full variable domain, completed using reference TRBV19 and TRBJ1-1, is DGGITQSPKYLFRKEGQNVTLSCEQNLNHDAMYWYRQDPGQGLRLIYYSQIVNDFQKGDIAEGYSVSREKKESFPLTVTSAQKNPTAFYLCAAQDSLQGEAFFGQGTRLTVV.

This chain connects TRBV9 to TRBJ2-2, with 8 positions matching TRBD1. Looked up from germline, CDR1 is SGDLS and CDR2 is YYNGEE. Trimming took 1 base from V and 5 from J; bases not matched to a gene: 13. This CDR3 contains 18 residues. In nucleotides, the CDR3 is TGTGCCAGCAGCGTATCAGCAGGGGGCTATGTGGATACCGGGGAGCTGTTTTTT. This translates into CASSVSAGGYVDTGELFF.

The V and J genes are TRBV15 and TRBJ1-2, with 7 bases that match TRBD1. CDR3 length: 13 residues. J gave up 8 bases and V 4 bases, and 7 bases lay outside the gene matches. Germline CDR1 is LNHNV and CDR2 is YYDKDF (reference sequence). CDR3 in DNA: TGTGCCACCAGCACCGACAGGGCGACCGGCTACACCTTC. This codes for CATSTDRATGYTF.

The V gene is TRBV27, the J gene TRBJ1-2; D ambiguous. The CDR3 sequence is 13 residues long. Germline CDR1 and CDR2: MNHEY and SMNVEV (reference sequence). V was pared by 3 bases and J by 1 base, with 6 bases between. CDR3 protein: CASSFEGNYGYTF. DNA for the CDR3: TGTGCCAGCAGTTTCGAGGGTAACTATGGCTACACCTTC.

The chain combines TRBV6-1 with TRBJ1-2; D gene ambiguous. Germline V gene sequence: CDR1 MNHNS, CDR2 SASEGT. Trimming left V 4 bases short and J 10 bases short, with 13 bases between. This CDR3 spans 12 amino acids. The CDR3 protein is CASSASRFDYTF. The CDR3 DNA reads TGTGCCAGCAGTGCCTCCCGCTTTGACTACACCTTC.

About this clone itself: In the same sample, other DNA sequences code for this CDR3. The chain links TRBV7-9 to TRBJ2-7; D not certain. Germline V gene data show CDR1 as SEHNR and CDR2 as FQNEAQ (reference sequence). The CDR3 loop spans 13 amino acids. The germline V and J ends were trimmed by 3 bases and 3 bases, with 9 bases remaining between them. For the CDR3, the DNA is TGTGCCAGCAGCTTGCCTAGGAGCTACGAGCAGTACTTC. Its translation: CASSLPRSYEQYF.

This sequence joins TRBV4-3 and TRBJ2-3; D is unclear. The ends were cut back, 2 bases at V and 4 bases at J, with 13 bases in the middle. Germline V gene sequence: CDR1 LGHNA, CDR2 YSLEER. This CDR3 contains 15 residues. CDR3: CASSQFRTSADTQYF. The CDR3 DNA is TGCGCCAGCAGCCAATTCCGAACGAGCGCAGATACGCAGTATTTT.

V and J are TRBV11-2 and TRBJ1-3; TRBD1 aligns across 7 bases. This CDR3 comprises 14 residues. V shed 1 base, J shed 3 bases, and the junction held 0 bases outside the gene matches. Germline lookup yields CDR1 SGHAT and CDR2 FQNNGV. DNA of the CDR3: TGTGCCAGCAGCTTAGGACAGGGTGGAAACACCATATATTTT. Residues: CASSLGQGGNTIYF.

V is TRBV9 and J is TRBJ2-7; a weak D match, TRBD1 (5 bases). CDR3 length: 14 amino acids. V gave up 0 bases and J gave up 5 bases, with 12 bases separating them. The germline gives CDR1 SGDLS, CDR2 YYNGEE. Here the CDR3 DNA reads TGTGCCAGCAGCGTAGGTAGGGGTGGCCACGAGCAGTACTTC. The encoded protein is CASSVGRGGHEQYF.

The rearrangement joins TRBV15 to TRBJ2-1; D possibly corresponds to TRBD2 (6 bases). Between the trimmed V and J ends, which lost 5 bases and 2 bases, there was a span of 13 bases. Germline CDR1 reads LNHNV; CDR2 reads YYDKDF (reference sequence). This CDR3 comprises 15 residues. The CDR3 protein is CATSLRDQPYNEQFF. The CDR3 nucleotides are TGTGCCACCAGCCTGCGGGACCAACCCTACAATGAGCAGTTCTTC.

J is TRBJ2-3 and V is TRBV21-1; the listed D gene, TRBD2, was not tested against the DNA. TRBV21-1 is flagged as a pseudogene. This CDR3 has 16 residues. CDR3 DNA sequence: TGTGCCAGCAGCAGGCTCACTAGCGGGAATACAGATACGCAGTATTTT. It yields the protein CASSRLTSGNTDTQYF.

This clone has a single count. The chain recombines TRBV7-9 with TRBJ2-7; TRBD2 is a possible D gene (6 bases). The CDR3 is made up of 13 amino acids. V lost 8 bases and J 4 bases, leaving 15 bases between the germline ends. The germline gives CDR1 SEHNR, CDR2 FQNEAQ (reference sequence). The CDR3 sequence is CASWSGGVYEQYF. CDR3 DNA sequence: TGTGCCAGCTGGTCGGGCGGGGTATACGAGCAGTACTTC.

The CDR3 region is CASSPQRSGETQYF. The CDR3 region has the DNA TGTGCCAGTAGCCCCCAGAGGAGTGGGGAGACCCAGTACTTC. The chain carries TRBV19 and TRBJ2-5; the D is unclear. Trimming pared 6 bases from V and 5 bases from J, leaving 16 bases between. CDR1 is LNHDA and CDR2 is SQIVND in the germline V gene (reference sequence). The CDR3 is 14 residues long.

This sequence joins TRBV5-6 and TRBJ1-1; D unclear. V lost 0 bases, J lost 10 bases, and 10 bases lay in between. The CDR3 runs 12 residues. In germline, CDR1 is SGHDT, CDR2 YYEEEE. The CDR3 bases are TGTGCCAGCAGCTTGGGGATCCAGAGAGCTTTCTTT. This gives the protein CASSLGIQRAFF.

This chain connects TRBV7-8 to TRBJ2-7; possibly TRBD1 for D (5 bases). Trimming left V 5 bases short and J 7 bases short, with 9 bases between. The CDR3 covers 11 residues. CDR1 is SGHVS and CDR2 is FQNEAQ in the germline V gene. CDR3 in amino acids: CASSTNREQYF. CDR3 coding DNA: TGTGCCAGCAGCACAAACAGGGAGCAGTACTTC.